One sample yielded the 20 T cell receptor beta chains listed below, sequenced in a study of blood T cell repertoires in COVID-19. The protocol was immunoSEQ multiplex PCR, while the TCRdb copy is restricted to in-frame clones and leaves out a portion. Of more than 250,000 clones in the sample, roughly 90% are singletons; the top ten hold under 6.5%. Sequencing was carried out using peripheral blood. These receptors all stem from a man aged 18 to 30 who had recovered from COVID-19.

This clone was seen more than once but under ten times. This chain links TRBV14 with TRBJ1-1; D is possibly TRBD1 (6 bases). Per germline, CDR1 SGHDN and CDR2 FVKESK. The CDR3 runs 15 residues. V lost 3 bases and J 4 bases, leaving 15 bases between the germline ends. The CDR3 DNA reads TGTGCCAGCAGCCAGCTGGGGGGGGCGAGCACTGAAGCTTTCTTT. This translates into CASSQLGGASTEAFF.

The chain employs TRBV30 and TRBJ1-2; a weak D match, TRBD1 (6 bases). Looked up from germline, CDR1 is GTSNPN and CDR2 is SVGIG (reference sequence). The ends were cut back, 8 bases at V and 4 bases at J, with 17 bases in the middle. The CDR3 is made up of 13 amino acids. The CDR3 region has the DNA TGTGCCCATCACCTGGGAGGGGGCTATGGCTACACCTTC. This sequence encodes CAHHLGGGYGYTF.

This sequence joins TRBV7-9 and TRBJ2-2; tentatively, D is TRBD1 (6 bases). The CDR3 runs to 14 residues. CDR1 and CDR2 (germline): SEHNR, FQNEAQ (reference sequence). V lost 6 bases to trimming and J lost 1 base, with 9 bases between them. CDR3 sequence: CASSEGQNTGELFF. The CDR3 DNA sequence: TGTGCCAGCAGTGAGGGACAGAACACCGGGGAGCTGTTTTTT.

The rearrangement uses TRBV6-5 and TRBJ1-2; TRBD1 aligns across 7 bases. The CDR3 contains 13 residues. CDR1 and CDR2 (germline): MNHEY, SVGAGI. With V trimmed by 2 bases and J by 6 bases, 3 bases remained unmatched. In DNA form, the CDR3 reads TGTGCCAGCAGTTACGGCAGGGGGGATGGCTACACCTTC. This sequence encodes CASSYGRGDGYTF.

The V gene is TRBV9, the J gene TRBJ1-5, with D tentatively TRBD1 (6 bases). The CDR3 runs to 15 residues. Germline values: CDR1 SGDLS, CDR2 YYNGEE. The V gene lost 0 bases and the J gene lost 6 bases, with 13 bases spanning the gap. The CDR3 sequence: CASSVEGGVGQPQHF. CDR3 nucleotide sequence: TGTGCCAGCAGCGTAGAAGGGGGGGTCGGTCAGCCCCAGCATTTT.

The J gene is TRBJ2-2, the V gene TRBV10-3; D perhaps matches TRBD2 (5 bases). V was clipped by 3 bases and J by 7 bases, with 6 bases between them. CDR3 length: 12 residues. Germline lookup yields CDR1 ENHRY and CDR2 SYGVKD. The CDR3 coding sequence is TGTGCCATCAGTGACCGGGGCGGGGAGCTGTTTTTT. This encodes CAISDRGGELFF.

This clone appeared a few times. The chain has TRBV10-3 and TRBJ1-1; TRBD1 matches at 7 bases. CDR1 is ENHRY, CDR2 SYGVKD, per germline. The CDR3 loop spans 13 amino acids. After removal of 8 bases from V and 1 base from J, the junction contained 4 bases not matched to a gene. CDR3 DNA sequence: TGTGCCATCCTTAGGGACAGGAACACTGAAGCTTTCTTT. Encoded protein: CAILRDRNTEAFF.

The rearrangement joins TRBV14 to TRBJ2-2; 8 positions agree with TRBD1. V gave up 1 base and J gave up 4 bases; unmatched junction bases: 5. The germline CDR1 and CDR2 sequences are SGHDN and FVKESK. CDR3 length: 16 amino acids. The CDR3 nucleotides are TGTGCCAGCAGCCAAGTGGCAGGGGGCTTCACCGGGGAGCTGTTTTTT. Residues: CASSQVAGGFTGELFF.

CDR3: CATSDLDEEGESVYEQYF. The CDR3 coding sequence is TGTGCCACCAGTGATCTCGATGAGGAGGGAGAGAGTGTCTACGAGCAGTACTTC. The genes are TRBV24-1 and TRBJ2-7; D is perhaps TRBD2 (6 bases). V lost 3 bases to trimming and J lost 3 bases, with 23 bases between them. The V gene's germline CDR1 is KGHDR and CDR2 SFDVKD. This CDR3 contains 18 residues.

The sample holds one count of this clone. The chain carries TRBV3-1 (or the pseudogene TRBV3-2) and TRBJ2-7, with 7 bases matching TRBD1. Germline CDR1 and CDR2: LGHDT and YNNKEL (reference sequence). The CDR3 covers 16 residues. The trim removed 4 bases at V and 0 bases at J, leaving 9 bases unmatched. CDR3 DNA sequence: TGTGCCAGCAGCCCGGAGTTAGGGGGCGACTCCTACGAGCAGTACTTC. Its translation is CASSPELGGDSYEQYF.

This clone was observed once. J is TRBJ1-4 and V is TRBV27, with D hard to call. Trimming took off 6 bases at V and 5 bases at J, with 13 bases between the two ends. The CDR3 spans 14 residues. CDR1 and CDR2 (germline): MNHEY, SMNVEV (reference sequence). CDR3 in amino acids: CASSIWMGNEKLFF. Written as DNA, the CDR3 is TGTGCCAGCAGCATTTGGATGGGCAATGAAAAACTGTTTTTT. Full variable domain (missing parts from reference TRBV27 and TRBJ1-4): EAQVTQNPRYLITVTGKKLTVTCSQNMNHEYMSWYRQDPGLGLRQIYYSMNVEVTDKGDVPEGYKVSRKEKRNFPLILESPSPNQTSLYFCASSIWMGNEKLFFGSGTQLSVL.

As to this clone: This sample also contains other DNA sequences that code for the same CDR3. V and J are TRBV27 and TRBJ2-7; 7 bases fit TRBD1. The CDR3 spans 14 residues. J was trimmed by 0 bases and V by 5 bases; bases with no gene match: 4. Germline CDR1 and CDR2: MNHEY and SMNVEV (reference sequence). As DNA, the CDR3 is TGTGCCAGCAGTCTGACAGGGAGCTCCTACGAGCAGTACTTC. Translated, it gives CASSLTGSSYEQYF.

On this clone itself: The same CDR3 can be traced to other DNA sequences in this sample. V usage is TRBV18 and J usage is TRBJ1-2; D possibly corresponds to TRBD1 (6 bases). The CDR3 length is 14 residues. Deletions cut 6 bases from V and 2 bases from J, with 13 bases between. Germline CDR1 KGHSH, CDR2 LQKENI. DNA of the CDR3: TGTGCCAGCTCGCCGGGGGGGGCGAACTATGGCTACACCTTC. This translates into CASSPGGANYGYTF. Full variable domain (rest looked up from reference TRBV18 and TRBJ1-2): NAGVMQNPRHLVRRRGQEARLRCSPMKGHSHVYWYRQLPEEGLKFMVYLQKENIIDESGMPKERFSAEFPKEGPSILRIQQVVRGDSAAYFCASSPGGANYGYTFGSGTRLTVV.

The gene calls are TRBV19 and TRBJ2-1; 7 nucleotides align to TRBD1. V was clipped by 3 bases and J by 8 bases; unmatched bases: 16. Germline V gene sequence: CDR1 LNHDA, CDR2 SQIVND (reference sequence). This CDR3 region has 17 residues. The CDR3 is CASSILPGQSVTHEQFF. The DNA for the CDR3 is TGTGCCAGTAGTATTCTTCCGGGACAGTCGGTTACCCATGAGCAGTTCTTC.

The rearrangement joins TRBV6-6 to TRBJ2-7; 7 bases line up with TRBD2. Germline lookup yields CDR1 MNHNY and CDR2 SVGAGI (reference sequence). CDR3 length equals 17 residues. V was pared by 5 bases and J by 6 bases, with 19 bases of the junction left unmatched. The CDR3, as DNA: TGTGCCAGCAGTCAAACCTCCATTGGGGAGGGCGCGGGCGAGCAGTACTTC. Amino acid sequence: CASSQTSIGEGAGEQYF.

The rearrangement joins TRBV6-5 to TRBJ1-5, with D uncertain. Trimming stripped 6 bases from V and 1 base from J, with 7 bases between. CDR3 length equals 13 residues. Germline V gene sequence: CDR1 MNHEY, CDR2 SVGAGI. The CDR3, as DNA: TGTGCCAGCAGAGGGAGAAGCAATCAGCCCCAGCATTTT. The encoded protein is CASRGRSNQPQHF.

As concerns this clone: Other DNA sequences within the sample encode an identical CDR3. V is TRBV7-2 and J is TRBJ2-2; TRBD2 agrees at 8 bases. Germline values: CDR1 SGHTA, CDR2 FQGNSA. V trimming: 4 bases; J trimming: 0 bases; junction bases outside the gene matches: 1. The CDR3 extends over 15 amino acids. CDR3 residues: CASSSGGANTGELFF. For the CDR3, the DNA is TGTGCCAGCAGCTCCGGGGGGGCGAACACCGGGGAGCTGTTTTTT.

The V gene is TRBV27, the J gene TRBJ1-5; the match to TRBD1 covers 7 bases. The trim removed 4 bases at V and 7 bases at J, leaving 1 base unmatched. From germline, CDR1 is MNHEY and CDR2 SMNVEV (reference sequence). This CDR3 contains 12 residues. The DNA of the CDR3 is TGTGCCAGCAGTTCGACAGGGCAGCCCCAGCATTTT. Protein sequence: CASSSTGQPQHF.

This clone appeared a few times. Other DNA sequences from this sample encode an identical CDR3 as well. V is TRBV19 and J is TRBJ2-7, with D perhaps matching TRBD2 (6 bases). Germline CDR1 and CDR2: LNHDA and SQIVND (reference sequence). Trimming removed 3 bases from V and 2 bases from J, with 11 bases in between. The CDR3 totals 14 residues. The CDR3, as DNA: TGTGCCAGTAGTATTGGCGGGGCGACCTACGAGCAGTACTTC. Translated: CASSIGGATYEQYF.

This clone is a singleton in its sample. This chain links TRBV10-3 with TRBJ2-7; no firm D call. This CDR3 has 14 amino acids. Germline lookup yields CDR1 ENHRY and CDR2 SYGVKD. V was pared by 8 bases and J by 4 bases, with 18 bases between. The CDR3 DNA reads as TGTGCCATCGTGGAACGGCCTGGAGCGTACGAGCAGTACTTC. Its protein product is CAIVERPGAYEQYF.